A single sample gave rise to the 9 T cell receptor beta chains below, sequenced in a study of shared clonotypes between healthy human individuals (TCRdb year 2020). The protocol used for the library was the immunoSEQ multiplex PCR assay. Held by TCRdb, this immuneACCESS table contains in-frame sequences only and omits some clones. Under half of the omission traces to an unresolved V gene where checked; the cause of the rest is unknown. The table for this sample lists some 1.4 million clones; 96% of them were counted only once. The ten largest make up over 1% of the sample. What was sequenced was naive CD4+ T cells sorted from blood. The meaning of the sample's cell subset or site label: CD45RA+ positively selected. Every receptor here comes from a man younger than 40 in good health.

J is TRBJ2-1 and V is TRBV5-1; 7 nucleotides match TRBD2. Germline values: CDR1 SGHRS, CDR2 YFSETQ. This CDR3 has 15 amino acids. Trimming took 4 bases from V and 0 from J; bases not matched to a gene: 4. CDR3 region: CASSESGNSYNEQFF. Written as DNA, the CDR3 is TGCGCCAGCAGCGAGAGCGGGAACTCCTACAATGAGCAGTTCTTC.

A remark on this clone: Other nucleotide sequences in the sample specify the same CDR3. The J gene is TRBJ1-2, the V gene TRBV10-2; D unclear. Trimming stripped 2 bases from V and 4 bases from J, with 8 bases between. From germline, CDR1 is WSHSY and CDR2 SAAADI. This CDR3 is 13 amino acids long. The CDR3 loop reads CASSETGPYGYTF. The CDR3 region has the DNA TGCGCCAGCAGTGAGACGGGCCCCTATGGCTACACCTTC.

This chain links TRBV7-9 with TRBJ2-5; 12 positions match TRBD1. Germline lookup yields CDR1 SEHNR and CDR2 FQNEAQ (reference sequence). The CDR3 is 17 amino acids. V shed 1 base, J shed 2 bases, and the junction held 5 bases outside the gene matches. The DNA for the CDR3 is TGTGCCAGCAGCTTAGGGTGGGGACAGGGGGCTCAAGAGACCCAGTACTTC. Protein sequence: CASSLGWGQGAQETQYF.

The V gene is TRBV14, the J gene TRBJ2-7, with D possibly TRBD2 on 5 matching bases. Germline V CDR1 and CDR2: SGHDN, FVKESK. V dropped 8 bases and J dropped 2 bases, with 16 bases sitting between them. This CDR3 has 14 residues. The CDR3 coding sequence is TGTGCCAGCTCCCAGCGTGGGAGCACCTACGAGCAGTACTTC. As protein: CASSQRGSTYEQYF.

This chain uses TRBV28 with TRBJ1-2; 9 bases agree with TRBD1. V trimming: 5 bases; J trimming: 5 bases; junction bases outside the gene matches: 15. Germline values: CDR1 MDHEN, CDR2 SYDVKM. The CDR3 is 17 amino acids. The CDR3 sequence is CASSQNTHRGRLYGYTF. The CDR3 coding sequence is TGTGCCAGCAGTCAAAATACACACAGGGGGCGACTATATGGCTACACCTTC.

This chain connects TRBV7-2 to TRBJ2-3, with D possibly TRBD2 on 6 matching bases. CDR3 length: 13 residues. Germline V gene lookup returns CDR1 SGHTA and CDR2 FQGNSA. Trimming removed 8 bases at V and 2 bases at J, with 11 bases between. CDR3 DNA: TGTGCCAGCGGCGGGGTTTACACAGATACGCAGTATTTT. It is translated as CASGGVYTDTQYF.

The DNA for the CDR3 is TGTGCCAGCAGCAGACCAGGAGCCTGGGTGTTTTTT. Amino acid sequence: CASSRPGAWVFF. The V call is TRBV11-2, the J call TRBJ1-4; no clear D gene. This CDR3 has 12 amino acids. V lost 5 bases and J lost 15, with 16 bases in between. Germline values: CDR1 SGHAT, CDR2 FQNNGV.

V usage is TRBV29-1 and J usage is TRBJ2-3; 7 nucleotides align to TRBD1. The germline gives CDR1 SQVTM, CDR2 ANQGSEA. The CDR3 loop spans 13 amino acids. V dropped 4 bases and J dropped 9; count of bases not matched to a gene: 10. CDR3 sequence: CSVVEGALGTQYF. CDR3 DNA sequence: TGCAGCGTTGTAGAGGGGGCCTTGGGAACGCAGTATTTT.

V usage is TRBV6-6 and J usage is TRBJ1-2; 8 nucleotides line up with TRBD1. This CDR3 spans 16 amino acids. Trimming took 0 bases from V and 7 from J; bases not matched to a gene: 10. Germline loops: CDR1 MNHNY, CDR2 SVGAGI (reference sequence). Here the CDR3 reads CASSYSSGGASSGYTF. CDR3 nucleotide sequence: TGTGCCAGCAGTTACTCTTCAGGGGGCGCTTCCTCTGGCTACACCTTC.